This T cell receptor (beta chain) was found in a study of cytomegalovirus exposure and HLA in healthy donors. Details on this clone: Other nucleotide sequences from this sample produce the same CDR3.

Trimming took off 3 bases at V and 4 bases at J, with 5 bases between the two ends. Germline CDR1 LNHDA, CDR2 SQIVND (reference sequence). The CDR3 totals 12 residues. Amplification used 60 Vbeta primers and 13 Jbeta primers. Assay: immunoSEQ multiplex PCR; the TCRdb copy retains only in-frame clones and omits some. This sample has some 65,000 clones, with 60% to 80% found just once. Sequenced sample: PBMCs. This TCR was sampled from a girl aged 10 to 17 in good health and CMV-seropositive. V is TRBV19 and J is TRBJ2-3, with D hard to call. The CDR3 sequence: CASSIAADTQYF. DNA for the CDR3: TGTGCCAGTAGTATCGCGGCAGATACGCAGTATTTT.